The rows below give T cell receptor beta chains drawn from one sample of a study of T-cell reconstitution after alpha-beta-depleted transplantation in children. TCRdb re-called the PCR reads through MiXCR, storing one row per CDR3 protein. The sample includes approximately 230,000 distinct CDR3 sequences, under 30% seen only once; the top ten take around 4.8%. Sequenced material: PBMCs, mostly from graft donor cells, taken 360 days after TCRalphabeta/CD19-depleted stem cell transplant. All receptors come from a female patient between 2 and 15 years old who had a stem cell transplant for congenital amegakaryocytic thrombocytopenia, so the T cells may come from the graft donor. CDR3s include the opening cysteine and the closing phenylalanine or tryptophan. Not every row has a clone size; where given, it reads once, few, many or a size class.

clone_size	v_call	cdr3_length	j_call	cdr3_aa
-	TRBV28	14	TRBJ2-2	CASRNGLATGELFF
-	TRBV7-3	18	TRBJ2-3	CASSFGSTGGIRTDTQYF
-	TRBV5-1	12	TRBJ2-1	CASSLDYNEQFF
-	TRBV10-2	15	TRBJ2-7	CASRTSGGSSYEQYF
many	TRBV4-2	14	TRBJ1-1	CASSQNYPNTEAFF
-	TRBV28	16	TRBJ2-7	CASSLPGTGGHYEQYF
few	TRBV20-1	14	TRBJ2-1	CSATRPNSYNEQFF
few	TRBV29-1	15	TRBJ2-1	CSVVSGPVRSNEQFF
-	TRBV24-1	15	TRBJ2-7	CATSVRQGTLYEQYF
-	TRBV27	17	TRBJ2-1	CASSLGSGLARFNEQFF
-	TRBV6-5	16	TRBJ2-3	CASSYSLAASTDTQYF
many	TRBV5-1	13	TRBJ1-5	CASSLGGPQPQHF
-	TRBV20-1	12	TRBJ2-7	CSGRGGIYEQYF
few	TRBV30	10	TRBJ2-3	CAWIGDRKYF
many	TRBV4-1	14	TRBJ2-5	CASSQGQRSGTQYF
many	TRBV10-3	11	TRBJ1-4	CAISENEKLFF
-	TRBV6-5	15	TRBJ2-1	CASSYSFPSRDEQFF
few	TRBV20-1	17	TRBJ2-1	CSARDRQAGTEGNEQFF
few	TRBV6-5	14	TRBJ1-6	CASSGYREGSPLHF
few	TRBV27	14	TRBJ2-3	CATGQGASIDTQYF
few	TRBV4-3	20	TRBJ2-3	CASSQEASGRAYLGTDTQYF
-	TRBV18	15	TRBJ2-7	CASSPRWGDSYEQYF
few	TRBV5-1	14	TRBJ2-7	CASSLGQNSYEQYF
-	TRBV30	14	TRBJ1-6	CAWSGTGLNSPLHF
-	TRBV5-1	15	TRBJ2-7	CASSPQGSSSYEQYF
-	TRBV3-1	14	TRBJ1-6	CASSPRQGGSPLHF
few	TRBV7-8	15	TRBJ2-2	CASSFRRGEAGELFF
few	TRBV12-3/TRBV12-4	12	TRBJ2-7	CASSGVRDEQYF
-	TRBV5-1	13	TRBJ1-4	CASTPDSNEKLFF
few	TRBV20-1	14	TRBJ2-1	CSARFAGSRGEQFF
-	TRBV6-1	13	TRBJ2-7	CATAGTISYEQYF
few	TRBV20-1	14	TRBJ2-5	CSASPAGTQETQYF
-	TRBV5-1	13	TRBJ2-2	CASSLDRNGELFF
many	TRBV4-1	14	TRBJ2-5	CASSHRDRMKTQYF
-	TRBV6-9	16	TRBJ2-3	CASSSKPGLATDTQYF
few	TRBV12-3/TRBV12-4	13	TRBJ1-2	CASSFESNYGYTF
-	TRBV4-1	18	TRBJ2-1	CASSQGRYKAFSYNEQFF
many	TRBV4-2	14	TRBJ2-7	CASSQDRGGYEQYF
-	TRBV20-1	13	TRBJ2-7	CSGLGPDSYEQYF
-	TRBV7-9	15	TRBJ1-3	CASSVTGTGIDTIYF
-	TRBV7-2	15	TRBJ1-5	CASSRTGGGWQPQHF